A selection of T cell receptor beta chains follows, all from one sample in a study of identical twins. TCRdb recomputed calls from the 5' RACE reads with MiXCR, one row per CDR3 protein. The sample holds around 1.7 million distinct CDR3 sequences, about 32% seen once. The sequencing input was cord blood. These receptor sequences come from a newborn girl in good health. The CDR3 runs from the conserved cysteine through the conserved F or W.

v_gene	j_gene	CDR3aa
TRBV12-3/TRBV12-4	TRBJ1-6	CASSFRTGDSPLHF
TRBV4-1	TRBJ2-6	CASRPILNGGLSGANVLTF
TRBV3-1	TRBJ2-7	CASSQSPVAGGSYEQYF
TRBV21-1	TRBJ1-2	CASSKYGSAANYGYTF
TRBV27	TRBJ2-7	CASSLSGQGASYEQYF
TRBV5-1	TRBJ1-4	CASSFRGTGEKLFF
TRBV19	TRBJ1-1	CATRQGGTEAFF
TRBV20-1	TRBJ2-3	CSATQGGDGTQYF
TRBV5-1	TRBJ2-5	CASSFQGDNEQYF
TRBV27	TRBJ2-7	CATARRVLYEQYF
TRBV7-9	TRBJ1-2	CASSSGSGLLDGYTF
TRBV21-1	.	CASRGQRYEQYF
TRBV3-1	TRBJ2-3	CASSQDGLAGGLIDTQYF
TRBV6-2/TRBV6-3	TRBJ2-7	CASSSGLAVYEQYF
TRBV2	TRBJ2-7	CASSEREGSYEQYF
TRBV7-9	TRBJ1-5	CASSLGARDSRNQPQHF